This is a list of T cell receptor beta chains from one sample in a study of shared clonotypes between healthy human individuals. Repertoires were generated with immunoSEQ multiplex PCR, while TCRdb's copy carries only in-frame clones and drops some. The sample has 850,000 to 1,200,000 clones; around 76% are singletons. The sample consisted of memory CD4+ T cells sorted from blood. Receptor source: a man younger than 30 in good health. The conserved cysteine and the conserved F or W are not part of the CDR3 here. The size entry is marked missing in some rows and otherwise reads once, few, many or a size class.

V	J	size	CDR3
TRBV6-1	TRBJ1-1	.	ASSEASGTQNSEAF
TRBV25-1	TRBJ1-6	.	ASHQGANSPLH
TRBV19	TRBJ1-5	.	ASSIGEGGPQH
TRBV6-5	TRBJ2-1	.	ASSSIGDEQF
TRBV5-1	TRBJ2-5	.	ASSTAGGPQETQY
TRBV18	TRBJ1-3	.	ASSPGAGINTIY
TRBV2	TRBJ1-5	.	ASRKPGQGLSNQPQH
TRBV18	TRBJ1-2	.	ASSPDGQGSYGYT
TRBV6-5	TRBJ2-3	.	ASRSDFTTQY
TRBV6-6	TRBJ1-2	once	ASENAGGYGYT
TRBV28	TRBJ1-1	.	ASSSGQAIAF
TRBV11-2	TRBJ2-7	.	ASSTNSGAYEQY
TRBV5-6	TRBJ1-2	.	ASSGFGYGYT
TRBV9	TRBJ2-7	.	ASSVAGTVGEQY
TRBV28	TRBJ1-6	once	ASSSTPFTGSSYNSPLH
TRBV5-5	TRBJ2-2	.	ASSLVGTNTGELF
TRBV4-1	TRBJ1-5	.	ASSHLGGSNQPQH
TRBV11-2	TRBJ2-7	.	ASSQTSGRGYEQY
TRBV7-2	TRBJ2-7	.	ASSLGQGSSYEQY
TRBV2	TRBJ1-5	many	ASSPTQGKGNQPQH
TRBV7-2	TRBJ1-2	.	ASSLGQGRNYGYT
TRBV25-1	TRBJ2-3	.	ASSDLAGGGYGTDTQY
TRBV10-3	TRBJ2-7	.	AISGGVEQY
TRBV7-2	TRBJ2-2	once	ASSPQVGWNTGELF
TRBV28	TRBJ1-2	.	ASSQAPGQFSLTRYGYT
TRBV6-4	TRBJ2-3	.	ASSTRGGTDTQY
TRBV18	TRBJ1-1	.	ASSPAMNTEAF
TRBV25-1	TRBJ1-3	.	ASSESSSGNTIY
TRBV5-4	TRBJ2-3	.	ASSFSRTTDTQY
TRBV5-1	TRBJ2-2	once	ASSLQSSATGELF
TRBV12-2	TRBJ1-1	.	ASRFFWSHTEAF
TRBV4-1	TRBJ1-1	.	ASSQLTEGTEAF
TRBV5-8	TRBJ2-1	.	ASSPGGRLGPYNEQF
TRBV6-1	TRBJ2-3	once	ASSEQTGTDTQY
TRBV9	TRBJ2-3	.	ASSAAYSTDTQY
TRBV19	TRBJ2-7	.	ASTSKGQGYYEQY
TRBV30	TRBJ2-7	.	AWSVGGQGVNEQY
TRBV30	TRBJ1-2	.	AGWDRADYYGYT